These 19 T cell receptor beta chains were all obtained from the same sample, sequenced in a study of response to subunit inactivated influenza vaccine (dated by TCRdb to 2016 to 2019). Libraries were prepared through RT-PCR. For sequencing, an Illumina HiSeq 2500 was employed. The public sequencing data were trimmed at Q25 with fastp and processed into clonotypes with MiXCR by TCRdb, which kept only in-frame beta chains. CDR3 protein sequences are deduplicated, and each keeps its most common genes and DNA. This sample has approximately 530,000 distinct CDR3 sequences in its table, and approximately 7.2% of those were observed once. Jointly, the top ten make up roughly 13% of the sample. The sequences come from PBMCs from blood, collected less than 30 months after vaccination. The receptors originated from a man in his fifties or sixties who received an inactivated influenza vaccine. Donor details come from another sample of the same person, matched by shared clones.

This clonotype has a handful of counts. V usage is TRBV4-1 and J usage is TRBJ2-2; no clear D. Germline V lookup: CDR1 MGHRA, CDR2 YSYEKL. Trimming left V 3 bases short and J 2 bases short, with 10 bases between. The CDR3 spans 15 residues. The CDR3 loop reads CASSQVDGNTGELFF. CDR3 bases: TGCGCCAGCAGCCAGGTAGACGGTAACACCGGGGAGCTGTTTTTT.

CDR3 loop: CATSDLRTGEINEQFF. CDR3 DNA sequence: TGTGCCACCAGTGATTTAAGGACAGGGGAGATCAATGAGCAGTTCTTC. The V call is TRBV24-1, the J call TRBJ2-1; 9 bases map to TRBD1. The germline V gene encodes CDR1 KGHDR and CDR2 SFDVKD. V lost 1 base to trimming and J lost 6 bases; unmatched junction nucleotides: 6. The CDR3 loop spans 16 amino acids.

On this clonotype: Being one base from a much bigger clone, this may be a read error. The CDR3 spells CAGSYPDQYEQYF. CDR3 sequence (DNA): TGTGCCGGCAGTTACCCCGATCAGTACGAGCAGTACTTC. The gene calls are TRBV6-6 and TRBJ2-7; unclear D gene. The CDR3 runs 13 residues. Germline V lookup: CDR1 MNHNY, CDR2 SVGAGI (reference sequence).

This clonotype was detected many times. The chain is built from TRBV20-1 and TRBJ2-4; D unclear. The CDR3 is 17 residues long. Trimming cost V 0 bases and J 0 bases, with 15 bases left between them. The germline V gene encodes CDR1 DFQATT and CDR2 SNEGSKA (reference sequence). In DNA, the CDR3 is TGCAGTGCTAGAGATTTGGACGCCTTACTAGCCAAAAACATTCAGTACTTC. Translated: CSARDLDALLAKNIQYF.

This clonotype was observed many times. Germline is not matched at one junction end, which may reflect a read error. The chain links TRBV5-1 to TRBJ2-3; 7 nucleotides agree with TRBD1. The CDR3 is 14 amino acids. Germline V gene data show CDR1 as SGHRS and CDR2 as YFSETQ. CDR3 bases: TGTGCCAGCAGTTCGACAGGGCGCACAGATACGCAGTATTTT. This gives the protein CASSSTGRTDTQYF.

The chain recombines TRBV6-5 with TRBJ2-7, with 11 nucleotides matching TRBD2. Losses at the gene ends were 1 base for V and 1 base for J; bases not matched to a gene: 9. Germline V lookup: CDR1 MNHEY, CDR2 SVGAGI. This CDR3 region has 18 residues. CDR3 amino acids: CASSYLSSGGTKSYEQYF. The CDR3 DNA reads TGTGCCAGCAGTTACTTGTCTAGCGGGGGGACAAAGTCCTACGAGCAGTACTTC.

The V gene is TRBV2, the J gene TRBJ1-2, with 7 bases lining up with TRBD1. This CDR3 is 14 amino acids long. V lost 3 bases and J lost 1; bases outside the gene matches: 2. CDR1 and CDR2 from the germline V gene are SNHLY and FYNNEI. The CDR3: CASSDSGGNYGYTF. The DNA of the CDR3 is TGTGCCAGCAGTGATTCAGGGGGTAACTATGGCTACACCTTC.

This clonotype was seen a single time. The V gene is TRBV7-9, the J gene TRBJ2-5, with 8 bases aligning to TRBD1. CDR1 SEHNR and CDR2 FQNEAQ come from the germline V gene (reference sequence). CDR3 size: 15 residues. V lost 4 bases, J lost 4 bases, and 8 bases stayed unmatched. CDR3 residues: CASSSHTGGIETQYF. As DNA, the CDR3 is TGTGCCAGCAGCTCCCACACAGGGGGGATAGAGACCCAGTACTTC.

This clonotype was detected many times. The rearrangement uses TRBV10-2 and TRBJ2-2; TRBD2 matches at 11 bases. Germline V gives CDR1 WSHSY, CDR2 SAAADI. Germline trimming cut 8 bases from V and 4 bases from J; bases unmatched to any gene: 12. The CDR3 length is 17 residues. The CDR3 sequence is CASGRGSGGALTGELFF. For the CDR3, the DNA is TGCGCCAGCGGCCGCGGTAGCGGGGGGGCCCTCACCGGGGAGCTGTTTTTT.

This clonotype was seen many times. The chain is built from TRBV5-6 and TRBJ1-1, with D unclear. V was cut by 0 bases and J by 5 bases, with 11 bases left in between. The CDR3 has 14 amino acids. The germline V gene has CDR1 SGHDT and CDR2 YYEEEE. The CDR3 reads CASSLASFSTEAFF. As DNA, the CDR3 is TGTGCCAGCAGCTTGGCGAGCTTCAGTACTGAAGCTTTCTTT.

Turning to this clonotype: A much larger clone differs from this one at a single base, so this may be a read error. The J gene is TRBJ2-7, the V gene TRBV29-1, with a possible D match to TRBD2 (5 bases). Germline V CDR1 and CDR2: SQVTM, ANQGSEA. The CDR3 covers 13 residues. V was trimmed by 7 bases and J by 0 bases, leaving 13 bases between them. The CDR3 sequence: CSDVTGISYEQYF. The CDR3 bases are TGCAGCGATGTTACCGGGATCTCCTACGAGCAGTACTTC.

V and J are TRBV20-1 and TRBJ2-1, with D perhaps matching TRBD2 (6 bases). Per the germline V gene, CDR1 is DFQATT and CDR2 is SNEGSKA (reference sequence). V was cut by 4 bases and J by 0 bases, with 13 bases left in between. The CDR3 has 15 amino acids. This chain's CDR3 is CSAKTRESSYNEQFF. The DNA for the CDR3 is TGCAGTGCTAAGACTAGGGAGAGCTCCTACAATGAGCAGTTCTTC.

Only a few counts were recorded for this clonotype. The chain employs TRBV7-8 and TRBJ2-5, with a weak D call TRBD1 (6 bases). The CDR3 is 15 residues long. In germline, CDR1 is SGHVS, CDR2 FQNEAQ. V was cut by 4 bases and J by 1 base, with 13 bases left in between. CDR3 nucleotides: TGTGCCAGCAGCTATTACAGGGTCGCCCAAGAGACCCAGTACTTC. Protein sequence: CASSYYRVAQETQYF.

There are a few counts of this clonotype. This sequence joins TRBV3-1 and TRBJ2-3; a weak D match, TRBD2 (5 bases). The CDR3 is 16 amino acids. CDR1 is LGHDT, CDR2 YNNKEL, per germline (reference sequence). Trimming stripped 7 bases from V and 3 bases from J, with 20 bases between. The CDR3: CASTPSGGFSTDTQYF. The CDR3 DNA follows: TGTGCCAGCACCCCCAGCGGAGGCTTCTCGACAGATACGCAGTATTTT.

This clonotype has a handful of counts. The chain joins TRBV4-2 to TRBJ1-6; D is ambiguous. The germline gives CDR1 LGHNA, CDR2 YNFKEQ. The ends were cut back, 0 bases at V and 9 bases at J, with 15 bases in the middle. The length of the CDR3 is 16 residues. The CDR3 loop is CASSQDVRHNSSPLHF. For the CDR3, the DNA is TGTGCCAGCAGCCAAGATGTCCGACACAACTCTTCACCCCTCCACTTT.

This clonotype has a handful of counts. The CDR3 bases are TGTGCCACCTCCGACAGGGGCAGCATTCAGTACTTC. It encodes CATSDRGSIQYF. The rearrangement links TRBV24-1 to TRBJ2-4, with 8 bases matching TRBD1. The V gene's germline CDR1 is KGHDR and CDR2 SFDVKD. The CDR3 extends over 12 amino acids. J lost 9 bases, V lost 9 bases, and 6 bases had no gene match.

The J gene is TRBJ1-5, the V gene TRBV20-1, with a weak D call TRBD1 (5 bases). Germline values: CDR1 DFQATT, CDR2 SNEGSKA (reference sequence). Trimming removed 0 bases from V and 3 bases from J, with 12 bases in between. The CDR3 contains 15 residues. In DNA form, the CDR3 reads TGCAGTGCTAGAGATCGGGGGACCGCCAATCAGCCCCAGCATTTT. It encodes CSARDRGTANQPQHF.

CDR3 DNA sequence: TGTGCCAGCAGTTCCCAACCTGGGGAGCTGTTTTTT. This gives the protein CASSSQPGELFF. The J gene is TRBJ2-2, the V gene TRBV6-5; D unclear. Trimming removed 4 bases at V and 8 bases at J, with 8 bases between. Germline CDR1 and CDR2: MNHEY and SVGAGI. The CDR3 has 12 amino acids.

The table lists this clonotype with many counts. The gene calls are TRBV12-3 or TRBV12-4 and TRBJ1-1; D is ambiguous. The ends were cut back, 5 bases at V and 1 base at J, with 8 bases in the middle. This CDR3 is 13 amino acids long. The CDR3 region has the DNA TGTGCCAGCAGTCCGATCTCGAACACTGAAGCTTTCTTT. This sequence encodes CASSPISNTEAFF.